This TCR beta chain was observed in a study of regulatory T cells in long-lasting Graves disease. Assembly of TCR beta libraries relied on iRepertoire HTBI primers together with Arm-PCR of CDR3 regions. TCRdb reanalysed the multiplex PCR reads using MiXCR and keeps one entry per CDR3 protein. The sample carries approximately 250,000 distinct CDR3 sequences, around 18% recorded once. This clonotype was observed at least ten times. The CDR3 length is 15 residues. Trimming took off 7 bases at V and 0 bases at J, with 12 bases between the two ends. Time point specified: newly diagnosed GD, antithyroid drugs for less than 3 months. The TCR library was prepared using RNA isolated from PBMCs.

The chain uses TRBV12-3 or TRBV12-4 and TRBJ1-4; D uncertain. The TCR was taken from a female donor with Graves disease. The source was peripheral blood mononuclear cells (PBMCs), collected at new diagnosis, from a patient treated with antithyroid drugs. In DNA form, the CDR3 reads TGTGCCAGCAATCACGGGCGGGCAACTAATGAAAAACTGTTTTTT. This encodes CASNHGRATNEKLFF.